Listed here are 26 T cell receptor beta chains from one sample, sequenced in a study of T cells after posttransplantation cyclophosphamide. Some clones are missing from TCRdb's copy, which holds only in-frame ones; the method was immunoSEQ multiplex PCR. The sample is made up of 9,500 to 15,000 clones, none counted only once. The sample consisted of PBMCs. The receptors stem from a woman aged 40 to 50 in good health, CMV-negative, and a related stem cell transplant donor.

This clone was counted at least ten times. The CDR3 DNA sequence: TGTGCCAGCAGTTCTGATAGCGGGAGTCAGCCCCAGCATTTT. Amino acid sequence: CASSSDSGSQPQHF. The chain joins TRBV28 to TRBJ1-5; D uncertain. In germline, CDR1 is MDHEN, CDR2 SYDVKM. The CDR3 totals 14 residues. Deletions cut 4 bases from V and 6 bases from J, with 13 bases between.

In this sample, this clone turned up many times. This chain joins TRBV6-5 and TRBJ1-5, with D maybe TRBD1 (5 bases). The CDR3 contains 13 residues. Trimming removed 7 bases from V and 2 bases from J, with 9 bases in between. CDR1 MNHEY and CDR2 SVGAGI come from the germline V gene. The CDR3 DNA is TGTGCCAGCAAACTGACAGGCAATCAGCCCCAGCATTTT. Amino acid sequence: CASKLTGNQPQHF.

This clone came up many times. CDR3 protein: CASSPRGLPYEQYF. The CDR3 DNA reads as TGTGCCAGCAGCCCTCGGGGTCTGCCCTACGAGCAGTACTTC. The chain combines TRBV28 with TRBJ2-7, with a possible D match to TRBD2 (5 bases). This CDR3 is 14 amino acids long. The ends were cut back, 6 bases at V and 2 bases at J, with 14 bases in the middle. CDR1 and CDR2 from the germline V gene are MDHEN and SYDVKM.

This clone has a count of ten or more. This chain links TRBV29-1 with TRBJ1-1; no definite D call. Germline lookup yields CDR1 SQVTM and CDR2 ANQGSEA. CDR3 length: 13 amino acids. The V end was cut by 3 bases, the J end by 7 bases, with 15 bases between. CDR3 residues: CSVDPQTSLEAFF. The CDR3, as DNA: TGCAGCGTTGATCCGCAGACTAGCCTTGAAGCTTTCTTT.

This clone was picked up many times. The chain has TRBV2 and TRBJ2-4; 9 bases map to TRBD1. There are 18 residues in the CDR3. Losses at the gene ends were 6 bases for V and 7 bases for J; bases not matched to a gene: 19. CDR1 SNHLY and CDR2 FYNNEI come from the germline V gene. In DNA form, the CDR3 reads TGTGCCAGCAGGAAAGGGGACAGGGCCCTTCCCGAAAAGAACATTCAGTACTTC. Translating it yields CASRKGDRALPEKNIQYF.

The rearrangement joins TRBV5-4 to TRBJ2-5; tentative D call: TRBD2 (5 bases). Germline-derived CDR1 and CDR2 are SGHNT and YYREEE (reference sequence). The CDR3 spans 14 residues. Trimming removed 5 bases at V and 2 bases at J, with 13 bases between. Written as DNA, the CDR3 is TGTGCCAGCAGTCCCGCGACTATACAAGAGACCCAGTACTTC. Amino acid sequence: CASSPATIQETQYF.

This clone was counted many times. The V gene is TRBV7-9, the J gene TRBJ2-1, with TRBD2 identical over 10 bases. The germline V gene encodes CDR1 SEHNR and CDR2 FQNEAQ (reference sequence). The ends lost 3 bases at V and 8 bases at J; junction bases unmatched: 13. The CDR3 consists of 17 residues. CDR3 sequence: CASSFLRSLAGADEQFF. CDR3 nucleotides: TGTGCCAGCAGCTTTTTAAGGAGTCTAGCGGGAGCGGATGAGCAGTTCTTC.

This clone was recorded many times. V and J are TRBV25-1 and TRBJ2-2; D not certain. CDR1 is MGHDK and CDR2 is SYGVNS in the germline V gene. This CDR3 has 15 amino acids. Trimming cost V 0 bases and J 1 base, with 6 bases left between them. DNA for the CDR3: TGTGCCAGCAGTGAATATGCAGGGAACACCGGGGAGCTGTTTTTT. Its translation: CASSEYAGNTGELFF. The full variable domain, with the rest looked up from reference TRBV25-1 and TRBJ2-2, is EADIYQTPRYLVIGTGKKITLECSQTMGHDKMYWYQQDPGMELHLIHYSYGVNSTEKGDLSSESTVSRIRTEHFPLTLESARPSHTSQYLCASSEYAGNTGELFFGEGSRLTVL.

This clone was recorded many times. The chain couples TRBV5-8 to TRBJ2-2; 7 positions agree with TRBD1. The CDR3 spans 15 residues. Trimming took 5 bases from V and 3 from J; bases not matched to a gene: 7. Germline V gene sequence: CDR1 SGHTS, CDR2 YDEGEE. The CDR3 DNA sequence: TGTGCCAGCAGTTACAGGGGTCTCGACACCGGGGAGCTGTTTTTT. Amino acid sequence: CASSYRGLDTGELFF.

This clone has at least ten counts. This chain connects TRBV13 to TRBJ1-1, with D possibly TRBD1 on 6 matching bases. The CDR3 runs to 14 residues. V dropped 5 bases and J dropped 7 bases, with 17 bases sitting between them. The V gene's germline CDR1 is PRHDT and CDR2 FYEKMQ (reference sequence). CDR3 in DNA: TGTGCCAGCAGCCGGCAAGGGGGTAAGGGTGAAGCTTTCTTT. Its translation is CASSRQGGKGEAFF.

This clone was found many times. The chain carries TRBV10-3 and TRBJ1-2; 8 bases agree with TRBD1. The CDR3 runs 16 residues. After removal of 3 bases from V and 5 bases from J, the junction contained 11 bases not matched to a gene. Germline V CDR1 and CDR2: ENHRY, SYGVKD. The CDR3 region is CAISDPDRELIYGYTF. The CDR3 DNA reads TGTGCCATCAGTGACCCGGACAGGGAACTTATTTATGGCTACACCTTC.

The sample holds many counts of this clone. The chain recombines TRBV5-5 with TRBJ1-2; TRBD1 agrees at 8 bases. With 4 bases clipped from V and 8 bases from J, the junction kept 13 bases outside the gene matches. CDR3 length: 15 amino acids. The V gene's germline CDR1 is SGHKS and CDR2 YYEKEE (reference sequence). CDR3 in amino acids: CASSEGQGPPGGYTF. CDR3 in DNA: TGTGCCAGCAGCGAAGGACAGGGACCGCCGGGAGGCTACACCTTC.

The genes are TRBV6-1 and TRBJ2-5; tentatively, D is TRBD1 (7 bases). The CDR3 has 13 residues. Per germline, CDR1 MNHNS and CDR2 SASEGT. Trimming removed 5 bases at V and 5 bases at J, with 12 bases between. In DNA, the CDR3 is TGTGCCAGCAGTCAGGGGGGTTGGGAGACCCAGTACTTC. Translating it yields CASSQGGWETQYF.

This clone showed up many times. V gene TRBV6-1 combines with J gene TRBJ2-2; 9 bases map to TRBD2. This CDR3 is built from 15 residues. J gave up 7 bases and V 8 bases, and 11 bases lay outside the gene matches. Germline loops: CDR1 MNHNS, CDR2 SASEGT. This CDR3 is CASSQWREGLGELFF. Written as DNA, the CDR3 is TGTGCCAGCTCGCAGTGGCGGGAGGGCCTCGGGGAGCTGTTTTTT.

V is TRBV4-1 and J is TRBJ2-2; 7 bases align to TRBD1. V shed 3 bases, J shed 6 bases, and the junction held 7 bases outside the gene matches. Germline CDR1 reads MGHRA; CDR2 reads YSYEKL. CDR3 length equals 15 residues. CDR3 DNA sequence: TGCGCCAGCAGCCAGCAGACAGGGAATTCCGGGGAGCTGTTTTTT. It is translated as CASSQQTGNSGELFF.

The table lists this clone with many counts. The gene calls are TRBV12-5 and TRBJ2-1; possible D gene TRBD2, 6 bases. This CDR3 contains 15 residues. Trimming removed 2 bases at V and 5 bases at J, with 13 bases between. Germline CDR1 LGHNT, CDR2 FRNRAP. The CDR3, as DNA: TGTGCTAGTGGTTTGAATCGGGGGTGGGACAATGAGCAGTTCTTC. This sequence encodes CASGLNRGWDNEQFF.

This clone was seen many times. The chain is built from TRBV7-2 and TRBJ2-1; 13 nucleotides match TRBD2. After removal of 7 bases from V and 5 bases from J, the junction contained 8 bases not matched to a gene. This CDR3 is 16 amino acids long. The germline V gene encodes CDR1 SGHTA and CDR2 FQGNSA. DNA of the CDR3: TGTGCCAGCAAGAGGACTAGCGGGAGAATGAACAATGAGCAGTTCTTC. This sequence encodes CASKRTSGRMNNEQFF. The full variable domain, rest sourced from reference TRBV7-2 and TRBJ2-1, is GAGVSQSPSNKVTEKGKDVELRCDPISGHTALYWYRQSLGQGLEFLIYFQGNSAPDKSGLPSDRFSAERTGGSVSTLTIQRTQQEDSAVYLCASKRTSGRMNNEQFFGPGTRLTVL.

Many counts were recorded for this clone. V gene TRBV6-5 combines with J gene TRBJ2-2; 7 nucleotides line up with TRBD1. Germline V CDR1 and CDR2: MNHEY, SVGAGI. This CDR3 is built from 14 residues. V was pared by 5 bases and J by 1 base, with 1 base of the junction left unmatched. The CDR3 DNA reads TGTGCCAGCAGTCGGACAGGGAACACCGGGGAGCTGTTTTTT. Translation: CASSRTGNTGELFF.

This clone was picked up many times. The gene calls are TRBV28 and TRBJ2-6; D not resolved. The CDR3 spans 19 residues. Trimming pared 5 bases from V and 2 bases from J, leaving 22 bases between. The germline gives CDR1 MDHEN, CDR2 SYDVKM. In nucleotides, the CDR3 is TGTGCCAGCAGTCCCATTCCTAGACCCGTGGTGACTGGGGCCAACGTCCTGACTTTC. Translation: CASSPIPRPVVTGANVLTF.

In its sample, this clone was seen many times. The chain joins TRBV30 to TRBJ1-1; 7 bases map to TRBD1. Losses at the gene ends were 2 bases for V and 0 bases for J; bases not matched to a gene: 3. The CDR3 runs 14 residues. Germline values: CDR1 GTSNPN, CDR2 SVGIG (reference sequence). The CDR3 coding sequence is TGTGCCTGGAGTTCCGACAGGGTGAACACTGAAGCTTTCTTT. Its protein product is CAWSSDRVNTEAFF.

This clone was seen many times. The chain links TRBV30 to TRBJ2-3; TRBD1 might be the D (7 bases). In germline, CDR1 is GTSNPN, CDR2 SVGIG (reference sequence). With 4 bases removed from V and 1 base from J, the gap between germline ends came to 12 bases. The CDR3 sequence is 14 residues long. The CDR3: CAWTGGLGTDTQYF. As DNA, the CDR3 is TGTGCCTGGACAGGGGGGCTAGGCACAGATACGCAGTATTTT.

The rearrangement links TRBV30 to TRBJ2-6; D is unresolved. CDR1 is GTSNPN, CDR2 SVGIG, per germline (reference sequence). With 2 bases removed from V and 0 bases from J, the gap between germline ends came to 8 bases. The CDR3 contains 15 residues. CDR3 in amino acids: CAWSRSSSGANVLTF. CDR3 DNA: TGTGCCTGGAGTCGTAGCAGCTCTGGGGCCAACGTCCTGACTTTC.

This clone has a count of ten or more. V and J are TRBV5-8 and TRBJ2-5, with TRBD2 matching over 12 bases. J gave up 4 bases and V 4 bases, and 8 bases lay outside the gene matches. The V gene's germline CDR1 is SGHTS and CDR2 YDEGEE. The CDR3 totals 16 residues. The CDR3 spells CASSRASGGVRETQYF. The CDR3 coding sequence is TGTGCCAGCAGCCGGGCTAGCGGGGGGGTCCGAGAGACCCAGTACTTC.

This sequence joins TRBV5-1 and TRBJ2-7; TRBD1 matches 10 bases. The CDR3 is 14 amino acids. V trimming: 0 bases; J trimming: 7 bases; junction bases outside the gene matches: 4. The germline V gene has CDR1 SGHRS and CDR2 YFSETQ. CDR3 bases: TGCGCCAGCAGCTTGGGACAGGGGGCGTGGGAGCAGTACTTC. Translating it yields CASSLGQGAWEQYF.

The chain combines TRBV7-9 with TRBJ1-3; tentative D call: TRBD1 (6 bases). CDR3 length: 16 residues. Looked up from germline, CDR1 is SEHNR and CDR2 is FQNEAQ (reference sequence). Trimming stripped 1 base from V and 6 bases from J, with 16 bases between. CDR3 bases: TGTGCCAGCAGCTTAGTACGGGCAGGGGTGATAAACACCATATATTTT. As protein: CASSLVRAGVINTIYF.

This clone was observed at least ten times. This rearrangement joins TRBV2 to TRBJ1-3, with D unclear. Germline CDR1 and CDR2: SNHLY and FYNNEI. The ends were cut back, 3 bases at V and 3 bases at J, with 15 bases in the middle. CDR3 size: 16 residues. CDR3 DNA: TGTGCCAGCAGTGAGTACCAGGATCGTTTTGGAAACACCATATATTTT. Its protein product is CASSEYQDRFGNTIYF.